This passage covers 28 T cell receptor beta chains from one sample sequenced in a study of tumor and adjacent non-tumor tissue in lung cancer. Three rounds of nested PCR, following a modified ARM-PCR protocol, produced the TCRbeta library. MiXCR, run by TCRdb on the multiplex PCR reads, gives a single entry per CDR3 protein. The data show fewer than 120,000 distinct CDR3 sequences, approximately 80% seen once. No cell sorting was done before RNA was extracted from the tissue. The sequenced sample was lung tumor tissue. Every receptor here comes from a man in his 70s with non-small cell lung cancer.

The gene calls are TRBV6-5 and TRBJ1-6; D remains ambiguous. V lost 9 bases, J lost 5 bases, and 20 bases lay in between. The CDR3 spans 16 residues. Germline assignment: CDR1 MNHEY and CDR2 SVGAGI. CDR3 region: CASSPYYTEDNSPLHF. Here the CDR3 DNA reads TGTGCCAGTAGCCCTTACTATACAGAAGATAATTCACCCCTCCACTTT.

Concerning this clonotype: One end of the junction is discordant with germline, which a read error may explain. This chain uses TRBV6-2 or TRBV6-3 with TRBJ1-1, with 7 bases aligning to TRBD1. CDR3 size: 15 residues. Germline loops: CDR1 MNHEY, CDR2 SVGEGT. CDR3 in amino acids: CASSSRTGARIEAFF. In DNA, the CDR3 is TGTGCAAGCAGCTCTCGTACAGGGGCCAGGATTGAAGCTTTCTTT.

A remark on this clonotype: At one end, the junction sequence differs from germline, possibly due to a read error. V and J are TRBV6-6 and TRBJ1-5; D is possibly TRBD1 (5 bases). The CDR3 runs to 14 residues. The germline V gene has CDR1 MNHNY and CDR2 SVGAGI (reference sequence). The CDR3 DNA reads TGTACCAGCAGTTACGGGGGGAGGGATCGGCCCCAGCATTTT. Encoded protein: CTSSYGGRDRPQHF.

This clonotype was detected many times. This chain uses TRBV24-1 with TRBJ1-2; no firm D call. The germline CDR1 and CDR2 sequences are KGHDR and SFDVKD. This CDR3 has 11 amino acids. Trimming shortened V by 4 bases and J by 6 bases, and 5 bases separated the two germline ends. The chain's CDR3 is CATSDPDGYTF. CDR3 sequence (DNA): TGTGCCACCAGTGACCCAGATGGCTACACCTTC.

A word on this clonotype: It is likely a read error, because the conserved phenylalanine at the end of the CDR3 is missing. It is unclear where the CDR3 begins or ends on the DNA, so no DNA is shown, and the CDR3 is as TCRdb lists it. The chain links TRBV4-3 to TRBJ1-1; the table gives TRBD1 as D, unverified against the DNA. The germline V gene has CDR1 LGHNA and CDR2 YSLEER. Termini included, the CDR3 measures 14 amino acids. CDR3 amino acids: CASSQDFGDGKAFY.

Points on this clonotype: An end of the junction does not agree with germline; a read error may underlie this. The chain is built from TRBV6-6 and TRBJ2-7, with D uncertain. Germline values: CDR1 MNHNY, CDR2 SVGAGI (reference sequence). CDR3 length equals 14 residues. CDR3 DNA sequence: TGTGCCAGCAGTTACGGCGACCTTCCCTACGAACAGTACTTC. It translates to CASSYGDLPYEQYF.

The chain employs TRBV21-1 and TRBJ2-1; the table's D call TRBD2 went unverified against the DNA. TRBV21-1 represents a pseudogene. This CDR3 has 16 amino acids. The CDR3 bases are TGTGCCAGCAGCAAAGAGTGCGAGCGGGTAAACAATGAGCAGTTCTTC. As protein: CASSKECERVNNEQFF.

This clonotype was found once. The chain carries TRBV6-5 and TRBJ1-1; TRBD1 matches at 9 bases. Trimming removed 9 bases from V and 7 bases from J; junction bases left unmatched: 12. CDR3 size: 14 residues. The germline CDR1 and CDR2 sequences are MNHEY and SVGAGI. CDR3 loop: CASSQTGGPREAFF. The CDR3 DNA is TGTGCCAGTAGCCAGACAGGGGGTCCTCGTGAAGCTTTCTTT.

Details on this clonotype: The junction does not match germline at one end; this may be a read error. The chain couples TRBV11-3 to TRBJ1-1; D unclear. Germline V CDR1 and CDR2: SGHNT, YENEEA. The CDR3 has 16 residues. This chain's CDR3 is CTSILFGIRMDTEAFF. The CDR3, as DNA: TGTACCAGCATCTTATTCGGCATCAGGATGGACACTGAAGCTTTCTTT. The full variable domain, completed using reference TRBV11-3 and TRBJ1-1, is EAGVVQSPRYKIIEKKQPVAFWCNPISGHNTLYWYLQNLGQGPELLIRYENEEAVDDSQLPKDRFSAERLKGVDSTLKIQPAELGDSAVYLCTSILFGIRMDTEAFFGQGTRLTVV.

Points on this clonotype: Possible read error: a much larger clone is one base away. The chain combines TRBV4-1 with TRBJ2-1; TRBD1 might be the D (5 bases). This CDR3 has 17 residues. Germline V gene lookup returns CDR1 MGHRA and CDR2 YSYEKL. CDR3 residues: CTSNQGVGAGRYNEQFF. Written as DNA, the CDR3 is TGCACCAGCAACCAAGGGGTCGGTGCAGGGCGGTACAATGAGCAGTTCTTC.

On this clonotype: Relative to the germline gene, one junction end is altered; a read error may explain this. This rearrangement joins TRBV11-2 to TRBJ1-1; D perhaps matches TRBD1 (6 bases). The CDR3 is made up of 14 amino acids. Germline CDR1 and CDR2: SGHAT and FQNNGV. CDR3 amino acids: CTSNFGGGRTEAFF. CDR3 bases: TGTACCAGCAACTTCGGCGGGGGCCGGACTGAGGCTTTCTTT. Variable domain in full (rest from reference TRBV11-2 and TRBJ1-1): EAGVAQSPRYKIIEKRQSVAFWCNPISGHATLYWYQQILGQGPKLLIQFQNNGVVDDSQLPKDRFSAERLKGVDSTLKIQPAKLEDSAVYLCTSNFGGGRTEAFFGQGTRLTVV.

Turning to this clonotype: This may stem from a read error, because a much larger clone lies one nucleotide away. The chain couples TRBV7-9 to TRBJ1-1; maybe TRBD1 (6 bases). Germline loops: CDR1 SEHNR, CDR2 FQNEAQ (reference sequence). The CDR3 totals 12 residues. The DNA for the CDR3 is TGTGCCAGCAGTCACAGGGAATTTGAAGCTATCTTT. Its protein product is CASSHREFEAIF.

The chain couples TRBV7-9 to TRBJ2-2, with unresolved D. V lost 0 bases, J lost 4 bases, and 3 bases lay in between. Per germline, CDR1 SEHNR and CDR2 FQNEAQ (reference sequence). The length of the CDR3 is 13 residues. CDR3 in amino acids: CASSLASTGELFF. As DNA, the CDR3 is TGTGCCAGCAGCTTAGCGAGCACCGGGGAGCTGTTTTTT. The variable domain in full, completed from reference TRBV7-9 and TRBJ2-2, reads DTGVSQNPRHKITKRGQNVTFRCDPISEHNRLYWYRQTLGQGPEFLTYFQNEAQLEKSRLLSDRFSAERPKGSFSTLEIQRTEQGDSAMYLCASSLASTGELFFGEGSRLTVL.

For this clonotype: An end of the junction does not agree with germline; a read error may underlie this. The rearrangement joins TRBV12-3 or TRBV12-4 to TRBJ1-6; D not certain. CDR3 length equals 14 residues. CDR3 bases: TGTGCTAGCAGCCTGGGAGAGGATAATTCACCCCTCCACTTT. This encodes CASSLGEDNSPLHF.

V and J are TRBV29-1 and TRBJ1-2; D remains ambiguous. Germline-derived CDR1 and CDR2 are SQVTM and ANQGSEA. This CDR3 spans 13 amino acids. The CDR3: CGLEGGGFYGYTF. The CDR3 nucleotides are TGCGGCCTTGAAGGCGGCGGATTCTATGGCTACACCTTC. Full variable domain (rest looked up from reference TRBV29-1 and TRBJ1-2): SAVISQKPSRDICQRGTSLTIQCQVDSQVTMMFWYRQQPGQSLTLIATANQGSEATYESGFVIDKFPISRPNLTFSTLTVSNMSPEDSSIYLCGLEGGGFYGYTFGSGTRLTVV.

On this clonotype: One end of the junction varies from germline; a read error may be responsible. The chain employs TRBV11-2 and TRBJ2-5, with D possibly matching TRBD2 (5 bases). The CDR3 is 16 residues long. Germline V gene lookup returns CDR1 SGHAT and CDR2 FQNNGV. CDR3 amino acids: CASSLGVSAVQETQYF. The DNA of the CDR3 is TGTGCCAGCAGCTTAGGGGTTAGCGCGGTACAAGAGACCCAGTACTTT.

About this clonotype: A much bigger clone sits one base away, suggesting this may be a read error. The chain recombines TRBV5-1 with TRBJ2-5; 8 bases are shared with TRBD2. This CDR3 region has 16 residues. Germline V gene lookup returns CDR1 SGHRS and CDR2 YFSETQ. After removal of 4 bases from V and 1 base from J, the junction contained 9 bases not matched to a gene. The CDR3 loop reads CASSLYLGRGQETQYF. The CDR3 DNA follows: TGCGCCAGCAGCCTGTACCTCGGGAGGGGCCAAGAGACCCAGTACTTC. Drawing the rest from reference TRBV5-1 and TRBJ2-5, the complete variable domain is KAGVTQTPRYLIKTRGQQVTLSCSPISGHRSVSWYQQTPGQGLQFLFEYFSETQRNKGNFPGRFSGRQFSNSRSEMNVSTLELGDSALYLCASSLYLGRGQETQYFGPGTRLLVL.

Remarks on this clonotype: One junction end does not reproduce the germline sequence, and a read error may be involved. The chain joins TRBV4-2 to TRBJ2-7, with 8 nucleotides matching TRBD1. CDR1 and CDR2 from the germline V gene are LGHNA and YNFKEQ. This CDR3 comprises 14 residues. CDR3 DNA sequence: TGTGCCAGTAGCCAAGGACAGGGTCTAAACGAGCAGTACTTC. Protein: CASSQGQGLNEQYF.

Regarding this clonotype: With a much larger clone just one base away, this may be a read error. J is TRBJ1-2 and V is TRBV11-3; D remains ambiguous. The CDR3 loop spans 13 amino acids. Trimming took 1 base from V and 6 from J, leaving 9 bases between them. Germline CDR1 SGHNT, CDR2 YENEEA. The CDR3 DNA follows: TGTGCCAGCAGCTTAGTCAGGTTGGATGGCTACACCTTC. Residues: CASSLVRLDGYTF.

The V gene is TRBV29-1, the J gene TRBJ1-2, with D tentatively TRBD1 (5 bases). Trimming removed 8 bases at V and 8 bases at J, with 21 bases between. The CDR3 consists of 13 residues. CDR1 is SQVTM and CDR2 is ANQGSEA in the germline V gene. In nucleotides, the CDR3 is TGCAGCATGGAATATACATGGGGCGGCGGCTACACCTTC. Translated: CSMEYTWGGGYTF.

Only one count was recorded for this clonotype. One end of the junction does not line up with germline, which may come from a read error. The chain combines TRBV5-1 with TRBJ2-1; 13 nucleotides match TRBD2. This CDR3 spans 17 amino acids. Germline loops: CDR1 SGHRS, CDR2 YFSETQ. The CDR3 loop reads CASTPGTSGESYNEHFF. Here the CDR3 DNA reads TGCGCCAGCACGCCGGGGACTAGCGGGGAGTCCTACAATGAGCACTTCTTC.

As regards this clonotype: At one end the junction does not follow the germline gene, possibly because of a read error. The V gene is TRBV5-6, the J gene TRBJ2-6; D is ambiguous. Germline CDR1 SGHDT, CDR2 YYEEEE. The CDR3 has 13 amino acids. The CDR3 loop reads CASSLSGVNVLTF. The CDR3 coding sequence is TGTGCCAGTTCTCTTTCTGGGGTCAACGTCCTGACTTTT.

In regard to this clonotype: Sequence at one end of the junction differs from germline and may be a read error. The chain has TRBV10-3 and TRBJ2-2; TRBD1 matches at 7 bases. There are 15 residues in the CDR3. CDR1 and CDR2 from the germline V gene are ENHRY and SYGVKD. The CDR3 nucleotides are TGTGCCATCATTGGGGTCGACAGGGACACCGGGGTGCTGTTTTTT. Translation: CAIIGVDRDTGVLFF.

Worth noting for this clonotype: One end of the junction does not line up with germline, which may come from a read error. This rearrangement joins TRBV29-1 to TRBJ2-6, with TRBD2 identical over 7 bases. The CDR3 is 18 amino acids. Germline V gene lookup returns CDR1 SQVTM and CDR2 ANQGSEA. Here the CDR3 reads CSVVGERGGPSEPNVLTF. In DNA, the CDR3 is TGTAGCGTTGTGGGGGAAAGGGGAGGGCCCTCTGAGCCCAACGTCCTGACTTTC.

About this clonotype: The germline gene is not matched at one end of the junction; a read error may be the cause. The chain has TRBV12-3 or TRBV12-4 and TRBJ2-2, with D maybe TRBD2 (5 bases). CDR3 length: 16 residues. The CDR3 nucleotides read TGTGCCAGCAGAATAGCTCCTGGCCCGAACACCGGGGAGCTGTTCTTT. Protein: CASRIAPGPNTGELFF.

In this sample, this clonotype turned up a few times. An end of the junction differs from the germline gene, which may be a read error. The CDR3 here is CTSSYQGYGYTF. The CDR3 DNA reads TGTACCAGCAGCTATCAAGGGTATGGCTACACCTTC. This chain joins TRBV6-5 and TRBJ1-2, with D unresolved. CDR1 and CDR2 (germline): MNHEY, SVGAGI. The CDR3 is 12 amino acids.

Details on this clonotype: The junction and the germline gene differ at one end; a read error may be behind it. The chain employs TRBV4-2 and TRBJ2-7, with D possibly matching TRBD2 (5 bases). Germline-derived CDR1 and CDR2 are LGHNA and YNFKEQ. The CDR3 extends over 16 amino acids. The CDR3 sequence is CASNHTTGSRTGEQYF. The DNA for the CDR3 is TGTGCAAGCAATCATACGACGGGATCGAGAACTGGCGAGCAGTACTTC.

As to this clonotype: At one boundary the junction diverges from the germline segment, which might be a read error. J is TRBJ2-7 and V is TRBV11-1, with 7 bases lining up with TRBD1. The CDR3 spans 14 residues. In germline, CDR1 is SGHAT, CDR2 FQDESV (reference sequence). The CDR3 DNA sequence: TGTGCCAGCCAACCTCCGGGACAGAGCTACGTGCAGAATTTC. Residues: CASQPPGQSYVQNF. Together with reference TRBV11-1 and TRBJ2-7, the CDR3 gives the full variable domain: EAEVAQSPRYKITEKSQAVAFWCDPISGHATLYWYRQILGQGPELLVQFQDESVVDDSQLPKDRFSAERLKGVDSTLKIQPAELGDSAMYLCASQPPGQSYVQNFGPGTRLTVT.